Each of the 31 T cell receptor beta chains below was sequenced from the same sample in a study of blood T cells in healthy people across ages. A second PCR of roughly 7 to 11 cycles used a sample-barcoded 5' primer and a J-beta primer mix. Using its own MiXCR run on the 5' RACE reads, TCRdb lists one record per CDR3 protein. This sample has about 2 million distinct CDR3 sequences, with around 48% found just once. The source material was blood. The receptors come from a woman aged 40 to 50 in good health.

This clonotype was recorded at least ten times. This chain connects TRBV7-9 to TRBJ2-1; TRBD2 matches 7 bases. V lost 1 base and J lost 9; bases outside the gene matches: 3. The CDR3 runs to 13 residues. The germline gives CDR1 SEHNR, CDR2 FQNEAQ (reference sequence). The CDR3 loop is CASSLGLAGEQFF. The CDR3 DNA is TGTGCCAGCAGCTTAGGACTAGCCGGTGAGCAGTTCTTC.

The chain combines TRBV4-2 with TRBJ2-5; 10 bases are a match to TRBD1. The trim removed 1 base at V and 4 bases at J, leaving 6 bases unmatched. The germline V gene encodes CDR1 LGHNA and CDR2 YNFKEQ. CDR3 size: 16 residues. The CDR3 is CASSQVGTGVGETQYF. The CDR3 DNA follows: TGTGCCAGCAGCCAAGTGGGGACAGGGGTCGGAGAGACCCAGTACTTC.

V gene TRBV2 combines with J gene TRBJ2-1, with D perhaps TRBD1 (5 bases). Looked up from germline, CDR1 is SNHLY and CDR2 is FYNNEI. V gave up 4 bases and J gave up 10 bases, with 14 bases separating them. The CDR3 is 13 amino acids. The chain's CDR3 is CASSGRGTYEQFF. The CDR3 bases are TGTGCCAGCAGTGGTAGGGGAACCTACGAGCAGTTCTTC. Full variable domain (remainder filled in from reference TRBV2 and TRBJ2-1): EPEVTQTPSHQVTQMGQEVILRCVPISNHLYFYWYRQILGQKVEFLVSFYNNEISEKSEIFDDQFSVERPDGSNFTLKIRSTKLEDSAMYFCASSGRGTYEQFFGPGTRLTVL.

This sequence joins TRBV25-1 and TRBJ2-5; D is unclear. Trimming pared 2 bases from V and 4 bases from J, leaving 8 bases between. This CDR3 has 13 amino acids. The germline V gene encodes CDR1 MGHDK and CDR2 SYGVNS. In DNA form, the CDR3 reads TGTGCCAGCAGTGAACCCTACCGAGAGACCCAGTACTTC. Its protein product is CASSEPYRETQYF.

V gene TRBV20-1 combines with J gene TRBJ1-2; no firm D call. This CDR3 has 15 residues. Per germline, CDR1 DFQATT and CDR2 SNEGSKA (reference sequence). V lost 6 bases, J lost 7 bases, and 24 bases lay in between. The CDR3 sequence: CSAPAHRVPGGGYTF. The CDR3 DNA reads TGCAGTGCCCCAGCCCATAGGGTCCCGGGAGGTGGCTACACCTTC.

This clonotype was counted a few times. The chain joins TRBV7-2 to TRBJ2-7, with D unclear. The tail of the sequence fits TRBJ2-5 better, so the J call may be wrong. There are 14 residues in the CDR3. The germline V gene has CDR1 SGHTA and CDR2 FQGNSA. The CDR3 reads CASSQDASSGTQYF. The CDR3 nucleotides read TGTGCCAGCAGCCAAGACGCCTCCTCGGGGACCCAGTACTTC.

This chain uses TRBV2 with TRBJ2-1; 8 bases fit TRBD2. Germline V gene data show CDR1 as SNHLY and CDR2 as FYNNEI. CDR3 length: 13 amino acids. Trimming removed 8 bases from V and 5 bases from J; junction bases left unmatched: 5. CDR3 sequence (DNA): TGTGCCAGCGGCGGGGGGCTGGACAATGAGCAGTTCTTC. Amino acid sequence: CASGGGLDNEQFF.

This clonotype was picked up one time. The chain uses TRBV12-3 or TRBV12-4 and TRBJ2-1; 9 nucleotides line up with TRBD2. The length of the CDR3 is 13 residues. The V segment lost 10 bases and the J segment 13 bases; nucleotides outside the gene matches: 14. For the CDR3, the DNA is TGTGCCACGTCCTTAGCGGGAGTAGAGACCCAGTTCTTC. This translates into CATSLAGVETQFF.

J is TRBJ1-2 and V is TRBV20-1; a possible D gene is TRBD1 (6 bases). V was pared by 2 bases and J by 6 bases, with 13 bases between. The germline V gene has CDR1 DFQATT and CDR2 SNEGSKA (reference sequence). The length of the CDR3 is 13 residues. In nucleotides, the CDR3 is TGCAGTGCTAGACCGGGGGGCGCGAATGGCTACACCTTC. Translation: CSARPGGANGYTF.

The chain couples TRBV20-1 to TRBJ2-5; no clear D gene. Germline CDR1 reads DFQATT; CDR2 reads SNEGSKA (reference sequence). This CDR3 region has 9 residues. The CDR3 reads CRTPETQYF. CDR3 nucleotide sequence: TGCAGGACCCCGGAGACCCAGTACTTC.

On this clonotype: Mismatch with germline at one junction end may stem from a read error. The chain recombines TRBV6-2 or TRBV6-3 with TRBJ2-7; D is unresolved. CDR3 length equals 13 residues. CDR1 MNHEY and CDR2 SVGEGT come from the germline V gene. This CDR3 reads CASSDSVGYGQYF. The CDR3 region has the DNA TGTGCCAGCAGTGACTCAGTAGGGTACGGGCAGTACTTC.

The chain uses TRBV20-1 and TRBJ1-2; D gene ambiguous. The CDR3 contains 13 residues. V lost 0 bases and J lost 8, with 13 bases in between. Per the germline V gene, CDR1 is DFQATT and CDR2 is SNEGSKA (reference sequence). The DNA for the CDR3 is TGCAGTGCTAGAGATCCCGCTATTTCCGGCTACACCTTC. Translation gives CSARDPAISGYTF.

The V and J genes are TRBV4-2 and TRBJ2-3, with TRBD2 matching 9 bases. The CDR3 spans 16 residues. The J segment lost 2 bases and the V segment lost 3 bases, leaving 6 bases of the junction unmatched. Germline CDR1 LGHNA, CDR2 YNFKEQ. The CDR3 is CASSQSSGVPTDTQYF. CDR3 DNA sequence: TGTGCCAGCAGCCAGTCTAGCGGGGTCCCCACAGATACGCAGTATTTT.

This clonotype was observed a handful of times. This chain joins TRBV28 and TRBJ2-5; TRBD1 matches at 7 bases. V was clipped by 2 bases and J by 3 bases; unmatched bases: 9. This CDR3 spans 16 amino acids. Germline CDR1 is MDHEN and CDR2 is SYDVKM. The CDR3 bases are TGTGCCAGCAGTTTAACCCCGGGACAGACAAAAGAGACCCAGTACTTC. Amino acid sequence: CASSLTPGQTKETQYF.

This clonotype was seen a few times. The CDR3 bases are TGTGCCAGCATCATTAGCGGGGGGCGCACAGATACGCAGTATTTT. This codes for CASIISGGRTDTQYF. The genes are TRBV12-3 or TRBV12-4 and TRBJ2-3; 10 bases agree with TRBD2. Trimming removed 7 bases from V and 1 base from J; junction bases left unmatched: 5. The CDR3 extends over 15 amino acids.

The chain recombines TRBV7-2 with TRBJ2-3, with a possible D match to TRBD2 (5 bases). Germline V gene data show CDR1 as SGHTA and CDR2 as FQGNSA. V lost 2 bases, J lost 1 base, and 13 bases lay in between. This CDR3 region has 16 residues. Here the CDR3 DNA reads TGTGCCAGCAGCTTACTTGTCGCGAGGGGCACAGATACGCAGTATTTT. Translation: CASSLLVARGTDTQYF.

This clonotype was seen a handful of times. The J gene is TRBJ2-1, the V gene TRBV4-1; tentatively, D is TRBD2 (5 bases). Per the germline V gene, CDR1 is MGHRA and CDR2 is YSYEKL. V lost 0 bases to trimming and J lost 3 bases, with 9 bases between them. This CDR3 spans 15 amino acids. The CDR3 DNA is TGCGCCAGCAGCCAAGAGCTAGCTAACTACAATGAGCAGTTCTTC. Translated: CASSQELANYNEQFF.

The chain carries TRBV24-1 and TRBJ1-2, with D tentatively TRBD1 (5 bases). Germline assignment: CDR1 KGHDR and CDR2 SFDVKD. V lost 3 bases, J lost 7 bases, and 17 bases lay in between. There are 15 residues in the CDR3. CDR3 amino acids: CATSDRQGSTGGYTF. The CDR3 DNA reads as TGTGCCACCAGTGATCGGCAGGGTAGTACCGGTGGCTACACCTTC.

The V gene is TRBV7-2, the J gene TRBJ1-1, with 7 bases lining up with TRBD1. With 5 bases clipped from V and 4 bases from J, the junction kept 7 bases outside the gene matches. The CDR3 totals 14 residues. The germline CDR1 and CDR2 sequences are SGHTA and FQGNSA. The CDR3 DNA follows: TGTGCCAGCAGCAGAGGGGGCGCAAGCACTGAAGCTTTCTTT. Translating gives CASSRGGASTEAFF.

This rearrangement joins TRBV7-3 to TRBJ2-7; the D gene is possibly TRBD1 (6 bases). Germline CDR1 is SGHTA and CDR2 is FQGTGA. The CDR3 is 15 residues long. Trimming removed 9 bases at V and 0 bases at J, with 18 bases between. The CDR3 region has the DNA TGTGCCAGAGACCATGACAGGCGAAACTCCTACGAGCAGTACTTC. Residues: CARDHDRRNSYEQYF.

CDR3 bases: TGCAGCGTTGAGATGGCTCTCGCGCAGTACTTC. Its translation is CSVEMALAQYF. The chain is built from TRBV29-1 and TRBJ2-4; D not resolved. Trimming removed 3 bases from V and 13 bases from J, with 13 bases in between. Germline CDR1 reads SQVTM; CDR2 reads ANQGSEA. This CDR3 spans 11 amino acids.

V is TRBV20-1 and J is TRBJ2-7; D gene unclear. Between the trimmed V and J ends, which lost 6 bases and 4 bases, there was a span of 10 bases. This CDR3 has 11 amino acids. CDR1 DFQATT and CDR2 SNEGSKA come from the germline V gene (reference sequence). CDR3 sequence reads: CSAPFGYEQYF. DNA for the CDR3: TGCAGTGCCCCGTTCGGGTACGAGCAGTACTTC.

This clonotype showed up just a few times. CDR3 in DNA: TGCGCCAGCAGCACGACAGGGCGGTACAATGAGCAGTTCTTC. This sequence encodes CASSTTGRYNEQFF. This chain uses TRBV5-1 with TRBJ2-1; 7 positions agree with TRBD1. Germline assignment: CDR1 SGHRS and CDR2 YFSETQ. The CDR3 loop spans 14 amino acids. V trimming: 4 bases; J trimming: 4 bases; junction bases outside the gene matches: 5. Drawing the rest from reference TRBV5-1 and TRBJ2-1, the complete variable domain is KAGVTQTPRYLIKTRGQQVTLSCSPISGHRSVSWYQQTPGQGLQFLFEYFSETQRNKGNFPGRFSGRQFSNSRSEMNVSTLELGDSALYLCASSTTGRYNEQFFGPGTRLTVL.

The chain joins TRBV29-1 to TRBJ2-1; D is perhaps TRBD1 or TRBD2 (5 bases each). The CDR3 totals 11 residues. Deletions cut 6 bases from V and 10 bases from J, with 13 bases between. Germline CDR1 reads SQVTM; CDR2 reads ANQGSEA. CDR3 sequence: CSVASREEQFF. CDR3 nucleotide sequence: TGCAGCGTCGCTAGCAGGGAGGAGCAGTTCTTC.

For the CDR3, the DNA is TGTGCCAGCAGTTACTCGAGGTCCCCGGGATCCAGGGTCAGCGAGCAGTACTTC. This translates into CASSYSRSPGSRVSEQYF. The rearrangement joins TRBV6-5 to TRBJ2-7; D might be TRBD1 or TRBD2, each matching 5 bases. Trimming cost V 0 bases and J 6 bases, with 24 bases left between them. CDR3 length: 18 residues. Germline CDR1 and CDR2: MNHEY and SVGAGI.

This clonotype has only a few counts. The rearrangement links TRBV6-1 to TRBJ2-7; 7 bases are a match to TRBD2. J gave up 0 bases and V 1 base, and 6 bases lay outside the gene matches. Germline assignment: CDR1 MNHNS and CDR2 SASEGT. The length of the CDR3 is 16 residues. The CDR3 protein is CASSEEWRTSSYEQYF. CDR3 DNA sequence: TGTGCCAGCAGTGAAGAGTGGCGGACTAGCTCCTACGAGCAGTACTTC.

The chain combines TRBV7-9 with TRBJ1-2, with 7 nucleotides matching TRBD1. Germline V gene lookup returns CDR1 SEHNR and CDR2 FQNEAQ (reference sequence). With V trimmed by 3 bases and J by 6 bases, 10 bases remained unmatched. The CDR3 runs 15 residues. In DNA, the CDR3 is TGTGCCAGCAGCTTTCGAGTAACAGGGGAGCATGGCTACACCTTC. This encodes CASSFRVTGEHGYTF.

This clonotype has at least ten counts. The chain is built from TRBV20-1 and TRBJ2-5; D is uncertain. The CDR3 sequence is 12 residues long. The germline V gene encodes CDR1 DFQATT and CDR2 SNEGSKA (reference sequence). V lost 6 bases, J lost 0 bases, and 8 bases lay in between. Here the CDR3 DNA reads TGCAGTGCCCCCCCCAACCAAGAGACCCAGTACTTC. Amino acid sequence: CSAPPNQETQYF.

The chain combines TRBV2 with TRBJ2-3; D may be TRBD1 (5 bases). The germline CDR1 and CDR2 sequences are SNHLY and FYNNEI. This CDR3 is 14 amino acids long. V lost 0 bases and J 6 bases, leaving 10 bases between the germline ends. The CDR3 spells CASSEAGNRDTQYF. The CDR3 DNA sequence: TGTGCCAGCAGTGAAGCCGGAAACAGGGATACGCAGTATTTT.

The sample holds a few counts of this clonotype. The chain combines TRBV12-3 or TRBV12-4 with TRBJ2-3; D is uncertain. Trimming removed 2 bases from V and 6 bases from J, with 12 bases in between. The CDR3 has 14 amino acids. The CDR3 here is CASSLRLVGDTQYF. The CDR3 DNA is TGTGCCAGCAGTTTAAGGCTAGTAGGGGATACGCAGTATTTT.

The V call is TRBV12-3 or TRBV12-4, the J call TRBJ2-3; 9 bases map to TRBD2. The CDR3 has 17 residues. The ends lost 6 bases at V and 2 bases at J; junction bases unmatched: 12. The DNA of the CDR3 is TGTGCCAGCAGCCCCTTAGCGGGGGTGCTTAACACAGATACGCAGTATTTT. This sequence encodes CASSPLAGVLNTDTQYF.